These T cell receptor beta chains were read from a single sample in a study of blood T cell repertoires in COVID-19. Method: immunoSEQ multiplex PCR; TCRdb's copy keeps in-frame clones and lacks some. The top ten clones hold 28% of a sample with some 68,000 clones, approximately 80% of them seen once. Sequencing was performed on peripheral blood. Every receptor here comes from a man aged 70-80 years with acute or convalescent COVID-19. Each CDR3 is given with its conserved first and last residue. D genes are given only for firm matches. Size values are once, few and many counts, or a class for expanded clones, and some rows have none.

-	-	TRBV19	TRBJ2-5	CASSIRGGEETQYF	TGTGCCAGTAGTATTCGTGGCGGAGAAGAGACCCAGTACTTC
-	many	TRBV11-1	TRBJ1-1	CASSLAGARNTEAFF	TGTGCCAGCAGCTTAGCGGGGGCCCGGAACACTGAAGCTTTCTTT
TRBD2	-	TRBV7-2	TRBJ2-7	CASSFGGRYEQYF	TGTGCCAGCAGCTTTGGCGGGAGGTACGAGCAGTACTTC
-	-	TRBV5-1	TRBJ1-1	CASSPGKGVNTEAFF	TGCGCCAGCAGCCCTGGTAAGGGAGTGAACACTGAAGCTTTCTTT
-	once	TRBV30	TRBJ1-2	CAWSNQGQGYYGYTF	TGTGCCTGGAGTAACCAGGGGCAGGGGTACTATGGCTACACCTTC
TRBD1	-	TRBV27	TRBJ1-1	CASSRQGRSTEAFF	TGTGCCAGCAGTAGACAGGGAAGGAGCACTGAAGCTTTCTTT
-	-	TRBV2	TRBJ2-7	CASQRQGLTYEQYF	TGTGCCAGCCAGAGGCAGGGCTTAACCTACGAGCAGTACTTC
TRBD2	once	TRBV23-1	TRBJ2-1	CASSLSGRHFDNEQFF	TGCGCCAGCAGTCTTAGCGGGAGACATTTCGACAATGAGCAGTTCTTC
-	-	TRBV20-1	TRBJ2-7	CSAGGTYEQYF	TGCAGTGCTGGGGGGACTTACGAGCAGTACTTC
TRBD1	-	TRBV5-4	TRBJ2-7	CASSWATGALAYEQYF	TGTGCCAGCAGCTGGGCGACAGGGGCGCTAGCCTACGAGCAGTACTTC
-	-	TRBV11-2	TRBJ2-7	CASSFTDTQYF	TGTGCCAGCAGCTTCACAGATACCCAGTACTTC
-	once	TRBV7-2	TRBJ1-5	CASSPGGNQPQHF	TGTGCCAGCAGCCCCGGGGGCAATCAGCCCCAGCATTTT
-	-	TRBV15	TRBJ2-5	CATSRELGSQETQYF	TGTGCCACCAGCAGAGAGTTAGGGAGCCAAGAGACCCAGTACTTC
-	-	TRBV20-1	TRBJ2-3	CSASFGRPDTQYF	TGCAGTGCTAGTTTCGGGAGACCAGATACGCAGTATTTT
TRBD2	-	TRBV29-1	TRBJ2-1	CSDGLAGGGTIF	TGCAGCGATGGACTAGCGGGAGGGGGTACAATCTTC
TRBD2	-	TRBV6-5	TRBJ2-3	CASSYSPLAETDTQYF	TGTGCCAGCAGTTACTCGCCGCTAGCGGAAACAGATACGCAGTATTTT
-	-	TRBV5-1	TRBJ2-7	CASSPGGGNVYEQYF	TGCGCCAGCAGCCCTGGGGGGGGCAACGTCTACGAGCAGTACTTC
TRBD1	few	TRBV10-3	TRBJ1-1	CAIGGQGGMNTEAFF	TGTGCCATCGGGGGACAGGGTGGGATGAACACTGAAGCTTTCTTT
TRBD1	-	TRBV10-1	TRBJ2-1	CASSNRDRESNEQFF	TGCGCCAGCTCAAACCGGGACAGGGAATCCAATGAGCAGTTCTTC
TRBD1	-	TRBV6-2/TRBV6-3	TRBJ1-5	CASSYSTGTGESNQPQHF	TGTGCCAGCAGTTACTCTACCGGGACAGGGGAGAGCAATCAGCCCCAGCATTTT
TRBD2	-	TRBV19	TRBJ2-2	CASSIEVAGTGELFF	TGTGCCAGTAGTATAGAAGTAGCGGGTACCGGGGAGCTGTTTTTT
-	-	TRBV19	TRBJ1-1	CASSTIDTNTEAFF	TGTGCCAGTAGTACCATCGACACGAACACTGAAGCTTTCTTT
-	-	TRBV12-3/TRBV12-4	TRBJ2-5	CASSRQAGETQYF	TGTGCCAGTTCCCGACAGGCAGGGGAGACCCAGTACTTC
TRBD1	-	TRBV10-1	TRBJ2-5	CASRDRGRETQYF	TGCGCCAGCAGGGACAGGGGGCGAGAGACCCAGTACTTC
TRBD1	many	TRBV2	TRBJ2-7	CASPPGQISNRSSYEQYF	TGTGCCAGCCCTCCGGGACAGATCAGTAATAGGAGCTCCTACGAGCAGTACTTC
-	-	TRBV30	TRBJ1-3	CAWSPGTPGNTIYF	TGTGCCTGGAGTCCCGGGACACCAGGAAACACCATATATTTT
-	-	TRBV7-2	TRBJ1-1	CASSPGQANTEAFF	TGTGCCAGCAGCCCGGGACAAGCTAACACTGAAGCTTTCTTT
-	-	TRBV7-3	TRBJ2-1	CASSLIADSYNEQFF	TGTGCCAGCAGCTTAATTGCGGACTCCTACAATGAGCAGTTCTTC
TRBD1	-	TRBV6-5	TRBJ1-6	CASSYGTGVYSPLHF	TGTGCCAGCAGTTACGGGACAGGGGTTTATTCACCCCTCCACTTT